This T cell receptor beta chain was captured in a study of shared clonotypes between healthy human individuals. Splitting the CD4+ cells yielded a CD45RA+ naive subset and a CD45RA-negative memory subset. TCRdb's table, derived via immunoSEQ multiplex PCR, lists solely in-frame clones and lacks some. The top ten hold 0.06% of the sample, which has hundreds of thousands of clones, almost 97% seen once. Comment on this clone: Relative to the germline gene, one junction end is altered; a read error may explain this.

The CDR3 extends over 13 amino acids. Germline CDR1 reads SGHVS; CDR2 reads FQNEAQ. The chain combines TRBV7-8 with TRBJ2-7, with TRBD2 matching over 13 bases. The sequence was collected from a woman younger than 45 in good health. The specimen was naive CD4+ T cells sorted from blood. Subset: CD45RA+ positively selected. CDR3 residues: CASSSWTSGSTDF. CDR3 bases: TGTGCCAGCAGCTCGTGGACTAGCGGGAGTACGGACTTC.